This T cell receptor (beta chain) was sequenced during a study of beta chain features in type 1 diabetes. Overall study results and limits: Type 1 diabetes patients showed a moderate but significant shortening of TCRB CDR3s in all four CD4+ subsets.

Expressed TCRB transcripts were sequenced after all isolated RNA was converted to cDNA. The data were produced by immunoSEQ multiplex PCR, yet TCRdb's version contains in-frame clones alone and is incomplete. The top ten clones hold around 0.94% of a sample with approximately 170,000 clones, 6.5% to 9.5% of them seen once. V shed 7 bases, J shed 7 bases, and the junction held 9 bases outside the gene matches. The CDR3 has 13 amino acids. Germline V gives CDR1 SGDLS, CDR2 YYNGEE. A remark on this clone: As yet, its antigen is unknown.

This sequence originates from a woman aged 40 to 50 with type 1 diabetes. The source material was central memory CD4+ T cells from blood. This chain links TRBV9 with TRBJ1-2; 8 bases fit TRBD1. CDR3 residues: CASSGQAWSGYTF. The CDR3 DNA follows: TGTGCCAGCTCGGGACAGGCTTGGTCTGGCTACACCTTC.